This TCR beta chain came from a study of cytomegalovirus exposure and HLA in healthy donors. There are 15 residues in the CDR3. In germline, CDR1 is SGHRS, CDR2 YFSETQ. The ends lost 3 bases at V and 2 bases at J; junction bases unmatched: 8. This clone was detected once. The antigen is unknown. Measured with immunoSEQ multiplex PCR; TCRdb has only the in-frame clones, and not every one. In the table there are 110,000 to 150,000 clones, about 95% of which are singletons. Study conclusions and caveats: Among TCR sequences, most were rare, though some public TCRs appeared in many donors. The classifier reportedly diagnosed cytomegalovirus status with high sensitivity and specificity. Among TCR beta chains, those listed as cytomegalovirus-associated numbered about 160. Testing in vitro showed a few CMV-associated chains specific for CMV antigens.

Sequencing was done on a sample of PBMCs. This TCR was sampled from a man between 18 and 29 years old in good health and CMV-seropositive. The chain employs TRBV5-1 and TRBJ2-7; TRBD1 matches at 7 bases. CDR3 nucleotide sequence: TGCGCCAGCAGCTCGGGACAGACCTCGACCTACGAGCAGTACTTC. Translating it yields CASSSGQTSTYEQYF.